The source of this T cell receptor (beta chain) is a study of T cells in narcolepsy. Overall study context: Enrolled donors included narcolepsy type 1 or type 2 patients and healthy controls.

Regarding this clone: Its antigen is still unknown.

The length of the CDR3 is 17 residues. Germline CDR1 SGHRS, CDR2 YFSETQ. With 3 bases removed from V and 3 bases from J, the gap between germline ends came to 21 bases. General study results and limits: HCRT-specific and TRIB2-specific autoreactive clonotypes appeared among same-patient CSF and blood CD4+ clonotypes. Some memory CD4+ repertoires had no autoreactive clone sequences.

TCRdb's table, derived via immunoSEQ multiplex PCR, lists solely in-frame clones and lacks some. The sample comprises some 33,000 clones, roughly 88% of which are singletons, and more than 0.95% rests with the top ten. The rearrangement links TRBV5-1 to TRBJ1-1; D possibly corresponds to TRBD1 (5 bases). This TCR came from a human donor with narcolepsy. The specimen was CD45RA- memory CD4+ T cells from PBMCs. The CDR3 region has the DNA TGCGCCAGCAGCTCAGGGTTTCAGACCCAAGGCCACACTGAAGCTTTCTTT. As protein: CASSSGFQTQGHTEAFF.